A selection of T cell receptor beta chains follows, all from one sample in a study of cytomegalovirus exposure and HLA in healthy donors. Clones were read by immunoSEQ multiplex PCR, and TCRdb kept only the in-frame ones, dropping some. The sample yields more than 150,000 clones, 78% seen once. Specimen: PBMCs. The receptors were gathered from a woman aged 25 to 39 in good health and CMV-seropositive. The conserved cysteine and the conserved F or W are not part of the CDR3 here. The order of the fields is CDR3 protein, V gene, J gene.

CDR3: ASRHIEETQY; V: TRBV27; J: TRBJ2-5
CDR3: SSRHPGGAYNEQF; V: TRBV7-9; J: TRBJ2-1
CDR3: ASSGQGGYGYT; V: TRBV6-1; J: TRBJ1-2
CDR3: ASSGGLKNEQF; V: TRBV5-6; J: TRBJ2-1
CDR3: ASSPASSWYQETQY; V: TRBV11-1; J: TRBJ2-5
CDR3: ASSQGGRLHTGELF; V: TRBV14; J: TRBJ2-2
CDR3: ATSSRLDGQGRADTQY; V: TRBV15; J: TRBJ2-3
CDR3: ASSSRTVYYEQY; V: TRBV6-5; J: TRBJ2-7
CDR3: ASSRTDSVENTIY; V: TRBV18; J: TRBJ1-3
CDR3: ASSLLAGINGELF; V: TRBV5-8; J: TRBJ2-2
CDR3: ASSTGLAGGPGETQY; V: TRBV28; J: TRBJ2-5
CDR3: ASSKTRPRRQGETQY; V: TRBV21-1; J: TRBJ2-5
CDR3: ASSQDQGLADEQF; V: TRBV4-1; J: TRBJ2-1
CDR3: ASSGWSAPPRQYIQY; V: TRBV6-1; J: TRBJ2-4
CDR3: ASSWTSEVPDTQY; V: TRBV27; J: TRBJ2-3
CDR3: ASSLPLHQPQH; V: TRBV28; J: TRBJ1-5
CDR3: ASNTGFSTDTQY; V: TRBV9; J: TRBJ2-3
CDR3: ASSQETVSYGYT; V: TRBV4-2; J: TRBJ1-2
CDR3: ASRDRTAVY; V: TRBV7-9; J: TRBJ1-3
CDR3: ASSSPRTRVQRWSNEQF; V: TRBV19; J: TRBJ2-1
CDR3: ASTLTGTSYEQY; V: TRBV5-6; J: TRBJ2-7
CDR3: ASSPGSYEQY; V: TRBV5-1; J: TRBJ2-7
CDR3: ASSLSASGGYEQY; V: TRBV6-1; J: TRBJ2-7
CDR3: AISEAGVSGQPQH; V: TRBV10-3; J: TRBJ1-5
CDR3: ASSHWGQGNQPQH; V: TRBV6-5; J: TRBJ1-5
CDR3: ASSLAERGGSYEQY; V: TRBV7-6; J: TRBJ2-7
CDR3: ASSYVLGQRLEKLF; V: TRBV6-6; J: TRBJ1-4
CDR3: ASSEGLLNYGYT; V: TRBV6-1; J: TRBJ1-2
CDR3: AVNGGLETNEKLF; V: TRBV2; J: TRBJ1-4
CDR3: ASSEASADTQY; V: TRBV6-1; J: TRBJ2-3